The 2 T cell receptor beta chains reported below all come from one sample, sequenced in a study of type 1 regulatory T cells. In TCRdb, the reads were re-called with MiXCR into one record per CDR3 protein. The table shows approximately 72,000 distinct CDR3 sequences, with roughly three fifths occurring only once. These receptors' antigens are unknown. The sequenced sample consisted of cultured T cells, either the whole culture or a sorted T cell fraction (not recorded which). Noted subset: Tr1-enriched cell product generated in vitro against host alloantigens. The source of these receptors is a human donor in good health.

This chain links TRBV2 with TRBJ2-2; 10 bases are shared with TRBD2. After removal of 8 bases from V and 6 bases from J, the junction contained 9 bases not matched to a gene. The CDR3 spans 15 residues. CDR1 and CDR2 from the germline V gene are SNHLY and FYNNEI. The CDR3 loop reads CASSVPSGSSGELFF. The CDR3 coding sequence is TGTGCCAGCTCGGTACCTAGCGGGAGTTCCGGGGAGCTGTTTTTT.

The V gene is TRBV4-1, the J gene TRBJ2-2; D possibly matches TRBD1 or TRBD2 (5 bases each). Germline-derived CDR1 and CDR2 are MGHRA and YSYEKL. Deletions cut 3 bases from V and 3 bases from J, with 11 bases between. The CDR3 totals 15 residues. DNA of the CDR3: TGCGCCAGCAGCCATCCCGGGACGTACACCGGGGAGCTGTTTTTT. Its protein is CASSHPGTYTGELFF.